The 23 T cell receptor beta chains presented below share a single source sample, sequenced in a study of blood T cells in healthy people across ages. Primers used in a second PCR of about 7 to 12 cycles were a sample-barcoded 5' primer and a J-beta primer mix. TCRdb independently ran MiXCR on the 5' RACE reads; one entry per CDR3 protein. Of 600,000 or so distinct CDR3 sequences listed, about 30% are singletons. Sequenced material: blood. The receptors shown here come from a woman of 80 years or more in good health.

This clonotype was seen only a few times. The chain recombines TRBV20-1 with TRBJ1-2; D gene uncertain. The CDR3 contains 14 residues. The V gene's germline CDR1 is DFQATT and CDR2 SNEGSKA (reference sequence). V dropped 4 bases and J dropped 0 bases, with 12 bases sitting between them. This CDR3 reads CSAKGPDPNYGYTF. The CDR3, as DNA: TGCAGTGCTAAAGGTCCAGATCCTAACTATGGCTACACCTTC.

The sample holds many counts of this clonotype. This chain joins TRBV5-1 and TRBJ2-3; 15 nucleotides match TRBD2. The CDR3 totals 18 residues. Germline CDR1 reads SGHRS; CDR2 reads YFSETQ. J was trimmed by 2 bases and V by 3 bases; bases with no gene match: 7. This CDR3 reads CASSSGLAGGSTTDTQYF. Here the CDR3 DNA reads TGCGCCAGCAGCTCGGGACTAGCGGGGGGAAGTACCACAGATACGCAGTATTTT.

This clonotype was observed many times. The chain joins TRBV28 to TRBJ2-7, with D tentatively TRBD1 (5 bases). This CDR3 region has 13 residues. Looked up from germline, CDR1 is MDHEN and CDR2 is SYDVKM. The ends were cut back, 6 bases at V and 1 base at J, with 10 bases in the middle. The CDR3 DNA reads as TGTGCCAGCAGAATCGACAGTTCCTACGAGCAGTACTTC. Amino acids: CASRIDSSYEQYF.

The sample holds many counts of this clonotype. This rearrangement joins TRBV12-3 or TRBV12-4 to TRBJ2-1; 9 nucleotides align to TRBD2. CDR3 length: 15 residues. Germline trimming cut 6 bases from V and 6 bases from J; bases unmatched to any gene: 9. CDR3 in DNA: TGTGCCAGCAGGGACTTGCGGGGGGGTCCCAATGAGCAGTTCTTC. Translating gives CASRDLRGGPNEQFF.

The rearrangement joins TRBV6-2 or TRBV6-3 to TRBJ1-1; the D is unclear. The CDR3 extends over 14 amino acids. Germline-derived CDR1 and CDR2 are MNHEY and SVGEGT. Trimming removed 4 bases from V and 1 base from J, with 10 bases in between. The chain's CDR3 is CASSFAGSNTEAFF. CDR3 coding DNA: TGTGCCAGCAGTTTTGCAGGTTCGAACACTGAAGCTTTCTTT.

This chain connects TRBV10-3 to TRBJ2-3, with 8 bases fitting TRBD1. Trimming removed 3 bases from V and 3 bases from J; junction bases left unmatched: 5. Germline V gives CDR1 ENHRY, CDR2 SYGVKD. The CDR3 sequence is 15 residues long. CDR3 DNA: TGTGCCATCAGTGAAGGGACAGGACTTACAGATACGCAGTATTTT. Encoded protein: CAISEGTGLTDTQYF.

The chain uses TRBV20-1 and TRBJ1-1; 7 positions match TRBD1. The CDR3 totals 13 residues. Germline CDR1 reads DFQATT; CDR2 reads SNEGSKA (reference sequence). With 3 bases clipped from V and 4 bases from J, the junction kept 5 bases outside the gene matches. The CDR3 spells CSASLPGGTEAFF. DNA for the CDR3: TGCAGTGCTAGCCTCCCAGGGGGCACTGAAGCTTTCTTT.

In its sample, this clonotype was seen many times. This chain joins TRBV5-1 and TRBJ2-7; D is perhaps TRBD1 (5 bases). The V end lost 4 bases, the J end lost 0 bases, and 5 bases lay between the germline ends. Germline V CDR1 and CDR2: SGHRS, YFSETQ. The CDR3 runs to 12 residues. CDR3 coding DNA: TGCGCCAGCAGCGGGGCCTCCTACGAGCAGTACTTC. Translating it yields CASSGASYEQYF.

This clonotype was found a few times. This rearrangement joins TRBV20-1 to TRBJ2-5; the D is unclear. The J call may be wrong; the DNA end is better matched by TRBJ2-7. CDR1 DFQATT and CDR2 SNEGSKA come from the germline V gene (reference sequence). The CDR3 extends over 17 amino acids. CDR3 in amino acids: CSARIGGRAMVIYEQYF. DNA of the CDR3: TGCAGTGCTAGAATCGGCGGCCGAGCGATGGTTATCTACGAGCAGTACTTC.

About this clonotype: It may be a read error: a sequence one base away is much more abundant. The rearrangement uses TRBV28 and TRBJ2-5, with D perhaps assigned TRBD1 or TRBD2 (8 bases each). Germline V gene sequence: CDR1 MDHEN, CDR2 SYDVKM. The CDR3 is 13 residues long. Here the CDR3 DNA reads TGTGCCGGCAGTCGACAGGGGCCGGGGGGGCAGTACTTC. As protein: CAGSRQGPGGQYF. Complete variable domain (other parts from reference TRBV28 and TRBJ2-5): DVKVTQSSRYLVKRTGEKVFLECVQDMDHENMFWYRQDPGLGLRLIYFSYDVKMKEKGDIPEGYSVSREKKERFSLILESASTNQTSMYLCAGSRQGPGGQYFGPGTRLLVL.

As concerns this clonotype: A clone one base away is much larger, so this may be a read error. The V gene is TRBV12-3 or TRBV12-4, the J gene TRBJ1-2; D not certain. The CDR3 is 14 amino acids. Trimming took 6 bases from V and 1 from J, leaving 12 bases between them. The CDR3 bases are TGTGCCAGCAGCCCACCAACTGTTAACTATGGCTACACCTTC. It translates to CASSPPTVNYGYTF.

This clonotype has ten or more counts. The chain employs TRBV2 and TRBJ2-4; unclear D gene. The CDR3 runs to 13 residues. The germline V gene has CDR1 SNHLY and CDR2 FYNNEI. V gave up 10 bases and J gave up 0 bases, with 10 bases separating them. The CDR3 bases are TGTGCCACCGGAAAAGAAGCCAAAAACATTCAGTACTTC. It codes for CATGKEAKNIQYF. The entire variable domain, with the rest obtained from reference TRBV2 and TRBJ2-4, is as follows: EPEVTQTPSHQVTQMGQEVILRCVPISNHLYFYWYRQILGQKVEFLVSFYNNEISEKSEIFDDQFSVERPDGSNFTLKIRSTKLEDSAMYFCATGKEAKNIQYFGAGTRLSVL.

V gene TRBV3-1 combines with J gene TRBJ1-3; D call uncertain. Germline V CDR1 and CDR2: LGHDT, YNNKEL (reference sequence). Trimming took 0 bases from V and 4 from J, leaving 7 bases between them. This CDR3 is built from 14 residues. The chain's CDR3 is CASSQDTMGNTIYF. The CDR3 nucleotides are TGTGCCAGCAGCCAAGATACGATGGGAAACACCATATATTTT.

In its sample, this clonotype was seen many times. V and J are TRBV7-9 and TRBJ2-5; D unresolved. There are 12 residues in the CDR3. Germline V lookup: CDR1 SEHNR, CDR2 FQNEAQ (reference sequence). The V and J ends lost 5 bases and 7 bases respectively, with 11 bases between them. The CDR3 is CASSRLLGTQYF. The CDR3 DNA reads TGTGCCAGCAGCCGCCTCTTGGGGACCCAGTACTTC.

This clonotype was recorded many times. The chain couples TRBV2 to TRBJ2-7, with D maybe TRBD1 (5 bases). The CDR3 is made up of 15 amino acids. V lost 7 bases to trimming and J lost 2 bases, with 18 bases between them. Germline-derived CDR1 and CDR2 are SNHLY and FYNNEI. The CDR3 protein is CASIREQVTTYEQYF. DNA for the CDR3: TGTGCCAGCATCCGAGAACAGGTCACCACCTACGAGCAGTACTTC.

This clonotype showed up many times. A much larger clone differs from this one at a single base, so this may be a read error. This chain connects TRBV20-1 to TRBJ2-3; D is perhaps TRBD1 (6 bases). The CDR3 extends over 12 amino acids. Germline V lookup: CDR1 DFQATT, CDR2 SNEGSKA (reference sequence). CDR3: CRARQATDTQYF. Written as DNA, the CDR3 is TGCAGGGCTAGACAGGCCACAGATACGCAGTATTTT.

This clonotype has ten or more counts. The CDR3 spells CASSHEGGGTNEKLFF. The CDR3 bases are TGTGCCAGCAGCCACGAAGGTGGGGGAACTAATGAAAAACTGTTTTTT. The chain joins TRBV4-2 to TRBJ1-4, with D possibly matching TRBD1 (5 bases). CDR1 LGHNA and CDR2 YNFKEQ come from the germline V gene. Deletions cut 3 bases from V and 1 base from J, with 12 bases between. The CDR3 length is 16 residues.

This clonotype was detected many times. Written as DNA, the CDR3 is TGTGCCAGCAGTTCGAGGACAGGCAATGGCTACACCTTC. It codes for CASSSRTGNGYTF. The rearrangement links TRBV12-3 or TRBV12-4 to TRBJ1-2, with 7 bases matching TRBD1. V shed 4 bases, J shed 6 bases, and the junction held 5 bases outside the gene matches. The CDR3 is 13 residues long.

The chain employs TRBV6-5 and TRBJ1-1, with unresolved D. Germline V gene sequence: CDR1 MNHEY, CDR2 SVGAGI. This CDR3 spans 13 amino acids. Trimming took off 4 bases at V and 4 bases at J, with 10 bases between the two ends. The CDR3 DNA follows: TGTGCCAGCAGTTCCGAGGGTTGCACTGAAGCTTTCTTT. It translates to CASSSEGCTEAFF.

This chain uses TRBV19 with TRBJ2-5; 7 bases map to TRBD2. There are 15 residues in the CDR3. The germline V gene encodes CDR1 LNHDA and CDR2 SQIVND (reference sequence). The ends lost 5 bases at V and 4 bases at J; junction bases unmatched: 10. The CDR3 bases are TGTGCCAGTAGTGCCTCATGGTTAGCGGGAGAGACCCAGTACTTC. Translation: CASSASWLAGETQYF. The full variable domain, with the rest looked up from reference TRBV19 and TRBJ2-5, is DGGITQSPKYLFRKEGQNVTLSCEQNLNHDAMYWYRQDPGQGLRLIYYSQIVNDFQKGDIAEGYSVSREKKESFPLTVTSAQKNPTAFYLCASSASWLAGETQYFGPGTRLLVL.

This clonotype was counted many times. The chain is built from TRBV7-2 and TRBJ2-1; 10 nucleotides agree with TRBD2. Germline V lookup: CDR1 SGHTA, CDR2 FQGNSA. V was pared by 3 bases and J by 6 bases, with 5 bases of the junction left unmatched. The CDR3 is made up of 15 amino acids. The CDR3 is CASSLEASGSNEQFF. DNA of the CDR3: TGTGCCAGCAGCTTGGAGGCTAGCGGGAGCAATGAGCAGTTCTTC.

This clonotype has a single count. The chain uses TRBV28 and TRBJ1-6; 11 bases agree with TRBD1. This CDR3 has 17 residues. CDR1 is MDHEN and CDR2 is SYDVKM in the germline V gene. The J segment lost 14 bases and the V segment lost 1 base, leaving 13 bases of the junction unmatched. CDR3 protein: CASSLSHPGQGGLTLHF. The CDR3 DNA is TGTGCCAGCAGTTTATCACACCCGGGACAGGGGGGTCTGACCCTCCACTTT.

The chain combines TRBV2 with TRBJ2-7; 7 nucleotides agree with TRBD1. Losses at the gene ends were 6 bases for V and 1 base for J; bases not matched to a gene: 9. The germline V gene has CDR1 SNHLY and CDR2 FYNNEI. The CDR3 spans 15 residues. CDR3: CASREFRDRSYEQYF. The DNA of the CDR3 is TGTGCCAGCAGGGAATTTAGGGACAGATCCTACGAGCAGTACTTC.